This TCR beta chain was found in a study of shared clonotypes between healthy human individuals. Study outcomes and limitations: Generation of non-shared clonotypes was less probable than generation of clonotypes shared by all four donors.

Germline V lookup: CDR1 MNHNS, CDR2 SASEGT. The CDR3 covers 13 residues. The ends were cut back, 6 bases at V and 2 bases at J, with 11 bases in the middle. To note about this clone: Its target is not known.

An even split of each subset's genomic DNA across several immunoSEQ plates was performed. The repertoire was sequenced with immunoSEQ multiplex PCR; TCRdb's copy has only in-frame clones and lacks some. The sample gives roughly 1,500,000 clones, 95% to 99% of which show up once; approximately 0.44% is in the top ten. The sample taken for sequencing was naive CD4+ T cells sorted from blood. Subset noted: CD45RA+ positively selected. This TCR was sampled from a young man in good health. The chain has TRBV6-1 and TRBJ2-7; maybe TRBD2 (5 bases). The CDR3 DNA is TGTGCCAGCAGAACCTGGAGGACCTACGAGCAGTACTTC. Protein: CASRTWRTYEQYF.